The rows below give T cell receptor beta chains drawn from one sample of a study of blood T cell repertoires in COVID-19. Method: immunoSEQ multiplex PCR; TCRdb's copy keeps in-frame clones and lacks some. The data hold more than 100,000 clones, with more than 70% observed a single time. Sequenced sample: peripheral blood. All receptors come from a man between 60 and 75 years old with acute or convalescent COVID-19. Both conserved end residues are part of each CDR3. A D gene is named only where the DNA matches it firmly. Clone sizes are given selectively: once, few, many, or a class where the clone is expanded.

>TRBD2|15|TRBV5-1|TRBJ2-7|.
TGCGCCAGCAGCTTGGTGGCTAGCGGAACCTACGAGCAGTACTTC
CASSLVASGTYEQYF
>.|15|TRBV27|TRBJ1-1|.
TGTGCCAGCAGCGAGCGGCAGGGGCAGAACACTGAAGCTTTCTTT
CASSERQGQNTEAFF
>.|13|TRBV11-2|TRBJ2-7|.
TGTGCCAGCAGCCCCTTCCGTAGCGGCGAGCAGTACTTC
CASSPFRSGEQYF
>.|15|TRBV27|TRBJ1-1|.
TGTGCCAGCAGTTGGGAGAGGGCGCGGGGCACTGAAGCTTTCTTT
CASSWERARGTEAFF
>.|14|TRBV30|TRBJ2-3|.
TGTGCCTGGAGTGCTCGGGGGGCGCGGGATACGCAGTATTTT
CAWSARGARDTQYF
>.|16|TRBV5-1|TRBJ2-1|.
TGCGCCAGCAGCTACTCCTCTGGACTCCAGGACAATGAGCAGTTCTTC
CASSYSSGLQDNEQFF
>.|14|TRBV27|TRBJ1-6|.
TGTGCCAGCAGTTTAAAGCGGAATAATTCACCCCTCCACTTT
CASSLKRNNSPLHF
>.|15|TRBV14|TRBJ2-1|.
TGTGCCAGCAGCCAAGCTAGGTTCTCCTACAATGAGCAGTTCTTC
CASSQARFSYNEQFF
>TRBD2|14|TRBV6-5|TRBJ2-1|once
TGTGCCAGCAGGGTAGGACTAGCGGCCAATGAGCAGTTCTTC
CASRVGLAANEQFF
>.|13|TRBV5-4|TRBJ1-2|few
TGTGCCAGCAGCTTTTACGGGGGAAATGGCTACACCTTC
CASSFYGGNGYTF
>.|13|TRBV6-5|TRBJ2-7|.
TGTGCCAGCACCCGTCCAGGGATCTACGAGCAGTACTTC
CASTRPGIYEQYF
>.|17|TRBV5-1|TRBJ2-6|.
TGCGCCAGCAGGAAAGGACAGCCCTTCTCTGGGGCCAACGTCCTGACTTTC
CASRKGQPFSGANVLTF
>.|15|TRBV27|TRBJ2-1|.
TGTGCCAGCAGTTTATCGTTTGACCAACGGGATGAGCAGTTCTTC
CASSLSFDQRDEQFF
>TRBD2|15|TRBV9|TRBJ2-7|.
TGTGCCAGCAGCGTTGGGACTAGCGGGTCCCACGAGCAGTACTTC
CASSVGTSGSHEQYF
>TRBD2|15|TRBV19|TRBJ2-3|.
TGTGCCAGTAGTCCCATAGCGGGAGCGACAGATACGCAGTATTTT
CASSPIAGATDTQYF
>TRBD1|14|TRBV5-1|TRBJ1-1|once
TGCGCCAGCAGCGCGACAGGGGGCGACCCTGCTGCTTTCTTT
CASSATGGDPAAFF
>TRBD1|15|TRBV19|TRBJ1-3|.
TGTGCCAGTAAGCCGGGACAGGGGCCTGGAAACACCATATATTTT
CASKPGQGPGNTIYF
>.|12|TRBV7-9|TRBJ2-7|.
TGTGCCAGCAGCTTAGGGGAGGTCGAGCAGTACTTC
CASSLGEVEQYF
>.|14|TRBV27|TRBJ1-2|once
TGTGCCAGCAGTTTATCAGGGGCGAACTATGGCTACACCTTC
CASSLSGANYGYTF
>TRBD2|20|TRBV23-1|TRBJ2-2|.
TGCGCCAGCAGTCAATGGGGAGCGGGGGCGGGAGGGCCGAACACCGGGGAGCTGTTTTTT
CASSQWGAGAGGPNTGELFF
>.|15|TRBV18|TRBJ1-1|.
TGTGCCAGCTCAGCTCCAGGCAGGAAGAACACTGAAGCTTTCTTT
CASSAPGRKNTEAFF
>.|14|TRBV27|TRBJ1-1|.
TGTGCCAGCAGAGAGGAAGGGGGGAACACTGAAGCTTTCTTT
CASREEGGNTEAFF
>TRBD1|15|TRBV2|TRBJ1-4|.
TGTGCCAGCAGCTACGACAGGGGACTTGGTGAAAAACTGTTTTTT
CASSYDRGLGEKLFF
>TRBD2|15|TRBV18|TRBJ2-3|.
TGTGCCAGCGCCCGGATAGCGGGGGATACAGATACGCAGTATTTT
CASARIAGDTDTQYF
>TRBD1|13|TRBV23-1|TRBJ2-7|.
TGCGCCCTACCCCCGACAGGGTGCAGGGAGCAGTACTTC
CALPPTGCREQYF
>.|15|TRBV5-1|TRBJ2-1|.
TGCGCCAGCAGCTTGACAGGGAGCTCCTACAATGAGCAGTTCTTC
CASSLTGSSYNEQFF
>.|14|TRBV29-1|TRBJ1-2|.
TGCAGCGTTGAAGATTTCAGGGTAGAGGATGGCTACACCTTC
CSVEDFRVEDGYTF
>TRBD1|14|TRBV30|TRBJ2-1|once
TGTGCCTGCAAGGACAGGGGACGGGTTAATGAGCAGTTCTTC
CACKDRGRVNEQFF
>.|14|TRBV6-5|TRBJ2-6|.
TGTGCCAGCAGTTTCGGCTCTGGGGCCAACGTCCTGACTTTC
CASSFGSGANVLTF
>.|13|TRBV9|TRBJ2-3|.
TGTGCCAGCAGCGTCGACTCCGCCGATACGCAGTATTTT
CASSVDSADTQYF
>.|15|TRBV3-1/TRBV3-2|TRBJ2-3|.
TGTGCCAGCAGCCATCATAATGGGGCCACAGATACGCAGTATTTT
CASSHHNGATDTQYF
>.|15|TRBV5-1|TRBJ1-1|.
TGCGCCAGCAGCTTACGGGACACCATTTTCACTGAAGCTTTCTTT
CASSLRDTIFTEAFF
>.|11|TRBV29-1|TRBJ2-4|.
TGCAGCGGGGGGCCAGGGGACATTCAGTACTTC
CSGGPGDIQYF
>TRBD1|13|TRBV5-1|TRBJ1-1|.
TGCGCCAGCAGCTCGACAGGGGGTACTGAAGCTTTCTTT
CASSSTGGTEAFF
>TRBD1|16|TRBV5-1|TRBJ2-3|.
TGCGCCAGCAGCTTGGACGGACAGGGTGGAACAGGTACGCAGTATTTT
CASSLDGQGGTGTQYF
>.|14|TRBV5-6|TRBJ1-2|.
TGTGCCAGCAGCTTGGGACTACAGGGTTCTGGCTACACCTTC
CASSLGLQGSGYTF
>.|16|TRBV7-9|TRBJ2-7|.
TGTGCCAGCAGCTACATAAATGGGGGGTCCTCCTACGAGCAGTACTTC
CASSYINGGSSYEQYF
>.|13|TRBV5-6|TRBJ2-7|.
TGTGCCAGCAGCGCGGACAGTTCCTACGAGCAGTACTTC
CASSADSSYEQYF
>.|15|TRBV30|TRBJ1-4|.
TGTGCCTGGAGTCCCTTCAGGGGAACTAATGAAAAACTGTTTTTT
CAWSPFRGTNEKLFF
>TRBD2|17|TRBV27|TRBJ2-1|.
TGTGCCAGCAGTTCTATTTTTACTAGCGGGTTGTACAATGAGCAGTTCTTC
CASSSIFTSGLYNEQFF
>.|14|TRBV5-1|TRBJ2-7|.
TGCGCCAGCAGCCGCAGTACAGCCTCCTACGAGCAGTACTTC
CASSRSTASYEQYF
>TRBD2|15|TRBV27|TRBJ2-7|few
TGTGCCAGCAGCCAATGGGGGACTAGCGGCTACGAGCAGTACTTC
CASSQWGTSGYEQYF
>.|13|TRBV5-1|TRBJ2-5|once
TGCGCCAGCAGCTCGGGACATCTGGAGACCCAGTACTTC
CASSSGHLETQYF
>.|16|TRBV3-1/TRBV3-2|TRBJ1-5|.
TGTGCCAGCAGCCAAGAGGGGAGTTATAGCAATCAGCCCCAGCATTTT
CASSQEGSYSNQPQHF
>TRBD1|15|TRBV6-5|TRBJ2-2|.
TGTGCCAGCAGTTACCCCGGGACAGGGACCGGGGAGCTGTTTTTT
CASSYPGTGTGELFF
>.|15|TRBV5-1|TRBJ2-3|.
TGCGCCAGCTCCAGGGATAGCGGCGGCACAGATACGCAGTATTTT
CASSRDSGGTDTQYF
>TRBD2|15|TRBV7-3|TRBJ2-1|.
TGTGCCAGCAGTCGGACTAGCGGGGGCTACAATGAGCAGTTCTTC
CASSRTSGGYNEQFF
>TRBD2|16|TRBV7-3|TRBJ2-3|.
TGTGCCAGCAGCTCAACCCTAGCGGGGTTCTCAGATACGCAGTATTTT
CASSSTLAGFSDTQYF
>.|16|TRBV10-3|TRBJ1-5|.
TGTGCCATCAGTGAGTCAACAGGGTTTAAGAATCAGCCCCAGCATTTT
CAISESTGFKNQPQHF
>TRBD1|15|TRBV2|TRBJ2-2|.
TGTGCCAGCAGTGTTCGACAGGGGGACACCGGGGAGCTGTTTTTT
CASSVRQGDTGELFF
>TRBD2|15|TRBV10-3|TRBJ2-1|.
TGTGCCATCAGACTAGCGGGAGGGCCGTACAATGAGCAGTTCTTC
CAIRLAGGPYNEQFF
>.|13|TRBV27|TRBJ2-1|.
TGTGCCAGCAGTTTCCCACAGAACAATGAGCAGTTCTTC
CASSFPQNNEQFF
>TRBD1|16|TRBV19|TRBJ2-2|.
TGTGCCAGTAGCCAAGTTTCAGGGGGCGGGTTCGGGGAGCTGTTTTTT
CASSQVSGGGFGELFF